This T cell receptor beta chain is from a study of regulatory T cells in long-lasting Graves disease. This clonotype was recorded at least ten times. HTBI primers from iRepertoire and Arm-PCR of CDR3 regions yielded the TCR beta libraries. TCRdb independently ran MiXCR on the multiplex PCR reads; one entry per CDR3 protein. The table shows hundreds of thousands of distinct CDR3 sequences, with 15% to 20% occurring only once. Noted time point: newly diagnosed GD, antithyroid drugs for less than 3 months. PBMC-extracted RNA yielded the TCR library. These same records also appear under a second study, on T cells in Graves' hyperthyroidism and ophthalmopathy.

Specimen: peripheral blood mononuclear cells (PBMCs), collected at new diagnosis, from a patient treated with antithyroid drugs. The clonotype originates from a man in his forties with Graves disease.

CDR3 DNA sequence: TGTGCCAGCTCACCGATCAGGAGTGCAACTAATGAAAAACTGTTTTTT. Protein product: CASSPIRSATNEKLFF. The rearrangement links TRBV18 to TRBJ1-4; D ambiguous. The germline gives CDR1 KGHSH, CDR2 LQKENI. The CDR3 is 16 residues long. With 3 bases removed from V and 0 bases from J, the gap between germline ends came to 11 bases.